This T cell receptor beta chain was identified during a study of control samples from healthy donors and cancer patients. Libraries were prepared by immunoSEQ multiplex PCR; TCRdb keeps only in-frame clonotypes and omits some of them. The repertoire has some 120,000 clones, approximately 94% of them found once; the top ten carry 3.6%. The CDR3 runs 15 residues. Germline values: CDR1 SGHAT, CDR2 FQNNGV. V shed 0 bases and J shed 0 bases, with 5 bases lying between them. The chain employs TRBV11-2 and TRBJ2-2; unclear D gene. The specimen was blood. This receptor was obtained from a man in his thirties or forties in good health. CDR3 sequence (DNA): TGTGCCAGCAGCTTAGACGGATCGAACACCGGGGAGCTGTTTTTT. This codes for CASSLDGSNTGELFF.